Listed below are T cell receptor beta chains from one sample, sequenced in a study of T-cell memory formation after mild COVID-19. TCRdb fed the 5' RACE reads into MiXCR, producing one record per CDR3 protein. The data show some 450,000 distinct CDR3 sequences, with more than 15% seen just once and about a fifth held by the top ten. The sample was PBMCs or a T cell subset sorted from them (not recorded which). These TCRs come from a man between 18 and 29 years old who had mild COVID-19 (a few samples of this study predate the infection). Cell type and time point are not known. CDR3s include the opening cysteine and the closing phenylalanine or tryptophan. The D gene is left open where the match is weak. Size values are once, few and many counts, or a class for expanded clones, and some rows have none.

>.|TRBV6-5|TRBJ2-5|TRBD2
CATEQGGGQFGETQYF
TGTGCCACGGAACAGGGCGGGGGGCAGTTCGGAGAGACCCAGTACTTC
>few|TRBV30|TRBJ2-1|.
CAWKFQIASDEQFF
TGTGCCTGGAAGTTCCAGATTGCGTCCGATGAGCAGTTCTTC
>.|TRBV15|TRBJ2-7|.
CATSPLRSGTYEQYF
TGTGCCACCAGCCCTTTGAGATCAGGGACCTACGAGCAGTACTTC
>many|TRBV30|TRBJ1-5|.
CAWEPGTNQPQHF
TGTGCCTGGGAGCCTGGGACAAATCAGCCCCAGCATTTT
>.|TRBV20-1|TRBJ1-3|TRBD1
CSARKRTGAGNTIYF
TGCAGTGCTAGAAAAAGGACAGGGGCTGGAAACACCATATATTTT
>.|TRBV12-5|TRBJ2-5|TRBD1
CASGLTGEETQYF
TGTGCTAGTGGTTTGACAGGGGAGGAGACCCAGTACTTC
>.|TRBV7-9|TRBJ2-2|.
CAIVRPNTGELFF
TGTGCCATCGTACGGCCCAACACCGGGGAGCTGTTTTTT
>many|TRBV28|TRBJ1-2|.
CASSPNRVRGYTF
TGTGCCAGCAGTCCTAACAGGGTTCGAGGCTACACCTTC
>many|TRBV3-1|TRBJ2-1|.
CASSHSRSSYNEQFF
TGTGCCAGCAGCCATAGTCGGAGCTCCTACAATGAGCAGTTCTTC
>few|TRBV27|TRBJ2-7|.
CASNYKGGYEQYF
TGTGCCAGCAATTATAAAGGGGGCTACGAGCAGTACTTC
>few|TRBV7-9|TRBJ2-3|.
CASSPPPGRQDTQYF
TGTGCCAGCAGCCCACCCCCCGGACGGCAGGATACGCAGTATTTT
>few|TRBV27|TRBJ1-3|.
CASSYGGPGNTIYF
TGTGCCAGCTCCTATGGGGGCCCTGGAAACACCATATATTTT
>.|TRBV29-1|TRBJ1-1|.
CSAVGGEVTEAFF
TGCAGCGCCGTGGGAGGGGAGGTTACTGAAGCTTTCTTT
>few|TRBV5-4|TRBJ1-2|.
CASSRDLRGYTF
TGTGCCAGCAGCCGGGACCTCCGGGGCTACACCTTC
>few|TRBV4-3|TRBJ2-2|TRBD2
CASSQDGLAGGYTGELFF
TGCGCCAGCAGCCAAGACGGACTAGCGGGGGGGTACACCGGGGAGCTGTTTTTT
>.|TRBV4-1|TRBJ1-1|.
CASSLFAGAPTEAFF
TGCGCCAGCAGCCTCTTCGCGGGTGCGCCCACTGAAGCTTTCTTT
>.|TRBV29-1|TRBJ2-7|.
CSVSAGFRNEQYF
TGCAGCGTGAGTGCTGGGTTTCGGAACGAGCAGTACTTC
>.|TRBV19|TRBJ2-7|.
CASSIVSGLGYEQYF
TGTGCCAGTAGTATAGTTTCCGGGCTGGGATACGAGCAGTACTTC
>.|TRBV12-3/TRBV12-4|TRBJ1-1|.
CASSQEVATGAFF
TGTGCCAGCAGTCAAGAGGTCGCAACGGGAGCTTTCTTT
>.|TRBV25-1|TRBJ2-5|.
CASSELSGFGETQYF
TGTGCCAGCAGTGAATTATCCGGGTTCGGAGAGACCCAGTACTTC
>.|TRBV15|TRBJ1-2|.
CATSRARREGDYGYTF
TGTGCCACCAGCAGAGCCCGCAGGGAGGGTGACTATGGCTACACCTTC
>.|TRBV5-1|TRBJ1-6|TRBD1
CASSLGQGGASSPLHF
TGCGCCAGCAGCTTGGGGCAAGGGGGCGCGTCTTCACCCCTCCACTTT
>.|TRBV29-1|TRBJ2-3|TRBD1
CSGRTGSTDTQYF
TGCAGCGGCCGGACAGGCTCCACAGATACGCAGTATTTT